This record concerns one TCR beta chain sequence. These data belong to a study of blood T cell repertoires in COVID-19. Overall study context: The United States, Italy and Spain were the sources of the acute and convalescent COVID-19 samples. From T cells, B-cell-depleted T cells, or PBMCs came the material, which was cDNA or gDNA.

Per the germline V gene, CDR1 is SGHDT and CDR2 is YYEEEE. The CDR3 sequence is 18 residues long. Trimming took off 1 base at V and 2 bases at J, with 19 bases between the two ends. How the authors handled the data: The assay estimated nucleated cells by amplifying reference gene primers. Using immunoSEQ multiplex PCR, the repertoire was profiled, and TCRdb retains in-frame clones only, with some absent. V, J and clone size are those of that table, while D and trimming were read from the DNA. The table includes roughly 150,000 clones, about four fifths detected once. This clonotype was sampled from a woman older than 75 with acute or convalescent COVID-19. The gene calls are TRBV5-6 and TRBJ2-1; D is perhaps TRBD1 (6 bases). The sample was peripheral blood. Here the CDR3 DNA reads TGTGCCAGCAGCTTGAATGGGGGCGCGGGCGCACCCTACAATGAGCAGTTCTTC. It is translated as CASSLNGGAGAPYNEQFF.